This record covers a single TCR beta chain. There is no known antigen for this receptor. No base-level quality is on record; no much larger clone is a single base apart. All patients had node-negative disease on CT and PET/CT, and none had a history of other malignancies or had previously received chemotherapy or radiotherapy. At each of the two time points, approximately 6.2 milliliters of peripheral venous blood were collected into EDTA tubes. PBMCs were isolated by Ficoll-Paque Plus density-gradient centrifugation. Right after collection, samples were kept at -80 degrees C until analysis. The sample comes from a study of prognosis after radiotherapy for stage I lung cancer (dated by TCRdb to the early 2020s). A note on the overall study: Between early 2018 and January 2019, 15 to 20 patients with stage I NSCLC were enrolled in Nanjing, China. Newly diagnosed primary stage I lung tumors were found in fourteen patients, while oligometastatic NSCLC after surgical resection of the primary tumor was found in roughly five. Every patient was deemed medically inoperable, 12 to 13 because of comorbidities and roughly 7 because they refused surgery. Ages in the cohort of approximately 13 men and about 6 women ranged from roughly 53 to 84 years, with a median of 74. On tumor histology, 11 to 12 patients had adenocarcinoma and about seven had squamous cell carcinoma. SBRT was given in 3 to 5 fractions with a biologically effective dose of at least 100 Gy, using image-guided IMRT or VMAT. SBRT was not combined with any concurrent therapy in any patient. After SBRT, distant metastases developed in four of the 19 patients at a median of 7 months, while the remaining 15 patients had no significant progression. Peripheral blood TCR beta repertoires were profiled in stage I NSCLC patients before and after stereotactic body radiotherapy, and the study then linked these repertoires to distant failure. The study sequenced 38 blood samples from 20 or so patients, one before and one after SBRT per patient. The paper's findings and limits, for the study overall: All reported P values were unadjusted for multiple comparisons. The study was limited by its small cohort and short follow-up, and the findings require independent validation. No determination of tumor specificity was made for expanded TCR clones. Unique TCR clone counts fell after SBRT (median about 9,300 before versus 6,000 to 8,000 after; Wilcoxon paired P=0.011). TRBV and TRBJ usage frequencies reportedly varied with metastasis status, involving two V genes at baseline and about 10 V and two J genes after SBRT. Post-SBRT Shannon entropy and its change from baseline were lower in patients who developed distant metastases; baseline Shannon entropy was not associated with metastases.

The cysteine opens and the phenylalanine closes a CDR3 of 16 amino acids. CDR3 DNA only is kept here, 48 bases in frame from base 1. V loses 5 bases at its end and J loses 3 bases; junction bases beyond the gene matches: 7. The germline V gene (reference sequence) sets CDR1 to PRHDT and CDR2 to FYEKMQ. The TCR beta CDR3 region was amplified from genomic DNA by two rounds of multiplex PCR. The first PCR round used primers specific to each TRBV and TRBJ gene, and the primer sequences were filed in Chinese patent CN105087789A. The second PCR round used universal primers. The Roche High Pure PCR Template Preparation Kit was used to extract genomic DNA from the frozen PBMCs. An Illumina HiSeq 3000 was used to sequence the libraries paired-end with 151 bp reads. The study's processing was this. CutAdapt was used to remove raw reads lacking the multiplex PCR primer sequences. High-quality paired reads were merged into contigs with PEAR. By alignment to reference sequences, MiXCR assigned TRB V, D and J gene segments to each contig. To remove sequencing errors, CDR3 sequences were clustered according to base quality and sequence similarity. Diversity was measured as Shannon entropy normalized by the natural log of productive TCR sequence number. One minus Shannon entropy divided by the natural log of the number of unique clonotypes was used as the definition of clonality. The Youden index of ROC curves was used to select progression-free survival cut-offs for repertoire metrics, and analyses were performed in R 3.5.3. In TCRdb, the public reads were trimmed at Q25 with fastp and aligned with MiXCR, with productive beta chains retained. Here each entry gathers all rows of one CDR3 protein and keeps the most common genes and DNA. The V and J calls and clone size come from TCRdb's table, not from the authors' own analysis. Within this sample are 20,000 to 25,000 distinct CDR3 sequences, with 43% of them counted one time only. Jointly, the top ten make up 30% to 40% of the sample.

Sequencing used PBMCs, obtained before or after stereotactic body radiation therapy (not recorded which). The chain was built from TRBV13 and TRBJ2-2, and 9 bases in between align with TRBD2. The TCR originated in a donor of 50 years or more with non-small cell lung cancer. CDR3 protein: CASSSSGSWDTGELFF. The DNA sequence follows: TGTGCCAGCAGCAGTAGCGGGAGTTGGGACACCGGGGAGCTGTTTTTT.